Described below is a single T cell receptor beta chain sequence and its context. These data belong to a study of blood T cell repertoires in COVID-19. Study-wide background: Samples representing acute and convalescent COVID-19 were sourced from the United States, Italy and Spain. T cells, B-cell-depleted T cells, or PBMCs provided the cDNA or gDNA that served as material.

Germline CDR1 reads SGHAT; CDR2 reads FQNNGV. This CDR3 region has 19 residues. The V segment lost 3 bases and the J segment 4 bases; nucleotides outside the gene matches: 13. Participant age was roughly 18 to 89 years, and participants resided in about two dozen US areas. Participants were placed into cohorts based on the clinical history they reported. Profiled with immunoSEQ multiplex PCR; TCRdb holds only in-frame clones, not every one. The sample consists of roughly 400,000 clones, approximately 92% of them appearing once. The sequenced sample consisted of PBMCs or T cells enriched from blood (not recorded which). The gene calls are TRBV11-2 and TRBJ2-3; 13 positions agree with TRBD2. The clonotype comes from a man younger than 45 who had recovered from COVID-19. The CDR3 reads CASSFFMSRTSGRADTQYF. CDR3 nucleotide sequence: TGTGCCAGCAGCTTCTTCATGTCGAGGACTAGCGGGAGAGCAGATACGCAGTATTTT.